A selection of T cell receptor beta chains follows, all from one sample in a study of regulatory T cells in long-lasting Graves disease. TCRdb used MiXCR to reprocess the multiplex PCR reads, holding one entry per CDR3 protein. The data show under 500,000 distinct CDR3 sequences, roughly 20% seen once. This material consisted of peripheral blood mononuclear cells (PBMCs), taken when the disease was refractory, from a patient treated with antithyroid drugs. The receptors were sampled from a female donor with Graves disease. CDR3s include the opening cysteine and the closing phenylalanine or tryptophan. Each record gives: V gene, D gene, clone size, J gene, CDR3 protein, CDR3 DNA. D genes are given only for firm matches. Where a row states a size, it is once, few, many or the class of an expanded clone; other rows omit it.

v_call: TRBV20-1; d_call: TRBD1; clone_size: many; j_call: TRBJ2-4; cdr3_aa: CSATRQGDIINIQYF; cdr3_nt: TGCAGTGCTACCCGACAGGGGGATATAATAAACATTCAGTACTTC
v_call: TRBV6-1; d_call: TRBD1; clone_size: .; j_call: TRBJ1-4; cdr3_aa: CASSVKQGGYEKLFF; cdr3_nt: TGTGCCAGCAGTGTAAAACAGGGGGGCTATGAAAAACTGTTTTTT
v_call: TRBV5-6; d_call: TRBD1; clone_size: .; j_call: TRBJ1-1; cdr3_aa: CASSPGQGRAFF; cdr3_nt: TGTGCCAGCAGCCCAGGACAGGGGAGAGCTTTCTTT
v_call: TRBV4-2; d_call: TRBD1; clone_size: .; j_call: TRBJ1-1; cdr3_aa: CASSQDGTGFPTEAFF; cdr3_nt: TGTGCCAGCAGCCAAGATGGGACAGGGTTTCCCACTGAAGCTTTCTTT
v_call: TRBV9; d_call: .; clone_size: .; j_call: TRBJ2-6; cdr3_aa: CASSGTQAGANVLTF; cdr3_nt: TGTGCCAGCAGCGGTACTCAGGCAGGGGCCAACGTCCTGACTTTC
v_call: TRBV24-1; d_call: TRBD2; clone_size: few; j_call: TRBJ2-6; cdr3_aa: CATAPTRFSGREPGANVLTF; cdr3_nt: TGTGCCACCGCACCCACACGATTTAGCGGGAGAGAGCCTGGGGCCAACGTCCTGACTTTC
v_call: TRBV20-1; d_call: .; clone_size: .; j_call: TRBJ1-2; cdr3_aa: CSCRGGGNGYTF; cdr3_nt: TGCAGCTGTAGAGGCGGCGGCAATGGCTACACCTTC
v_call: TRBV20-1; d_call: .; clone_size: few; j_call: TRBJ2-3; cdr3_aa: CSALTRDSTDTQYF; cdr3_nt: TGCAGTGCTTTAACCCGGGACTCCACAGATACGCAGTATTTT
v_call: TRBV12-3/TRBV12-4; d_call: TRBD1; clone_size: many; j_call: TRBJ2-1; cdr3_aa: CASSPYRGFYNEQFF; cdr3_nt: TGTGCCAGCAGCCCTTACAGGGGTTTTTACAATGAGCAGTTCTTC
v_call: TRBV7-2; d_call: .; clone_size: many; j_call: TRBJ1-1; cdr3_aa: CASSFLRGSREAFF; cdr3_nt: TGTGCCAGCAGCTTCCTTAGGGGGTCGCGTGAAGCTTTCTTT
v_call: TRBV6-1; d_call: TRBD1; clone_size: many; j_call: TRBJ1-1; cdr3_aa: CASSRGGGAGEAFF; cdr3_nt: TGTGCCAGCAGCAGAGGAGGGGGCGCGGGTGAAGCTTTCTTT
v_call: TRBV2; d_call: TRBD1; clone_size: many; j_call: TRBJ1-4; cdr3_aa: CASCDRVGEEKLFF; cdr3_nt: TGTGCCAGCTGCGACAGGGTAGGAGAGGAAAAACTGTTTTTT
v_call: TRBV25-1; d_call: .; clone_size: many; j_call: TRBJ2-6; cdr3_aa: CASSERYSSSGANVLTF; cdr3_nt: TGTGCCAGCAGTGAACGCTACTCCTCCTCTGGGGCCAACGTCCTGACTTTC
v_call: TRBV7-9; d_call: TRBD2; clone_size: few; j_call: TRBJ2-7; cdr3_aa: CASRSGTSGSYEQYF; cdr3_nt: TGTGCCAGCAGATCCGGGACTAGCGGTTCCTACGAGCAGTACTTC
v_call: TRBV28; d_call: .; clone_size: few; j_call: TRBJ1-5; cdr3_aa: CASSLLQGRQPQHF; cdr3_nt: TGTGCCAGCAGTTTATTGCAGGGGCGTCAGCCCCAGCATTTT
v_call: TRBV5-1; d_call: .; clone_size: many; j_call: TRBJ1-1; cdr3_aa: CASSLGWSMNTEAFF; cdr3_nt: TGCGCCAGCAGCTTGGGGTGGTCCATGAACACTGAAGCTTTCTTT
v_call: TRBV27; d_call: .; clone_size: .; j_call: TRBJ2-7; cdr3_aa: CASSAKPSYEQYF; cdr3_nt: TGTGCCAGCAGTGCCAAACCTTCCTACGAGCAGTACTTC
v_call: TRBV30; d_call: TRBD2; clone_size: .; j_call: TRBJ2-3; cdr3_aa: CAWSVAGGTDTQYF; cdr3_nt: TGTGCCTGGAGTGTAGCGGGGGGCACAGATACGCAGTATTTT
v_call: TRBV4-2; d_call: TRBD1; clone_size: .; j_call: TRBJ1-1; cdr3_aa: CASSQEISGGTEAFF; cdr3_nt: TGTGCCAGCAGCCAAGAAATTTCAGGGGGCACTGAAGCTTTCTTT
v_call: TRBV5-1; d_call: .; clone_size: .; j_call: TRBJ2-7; cdr3_aa: CASSLEAVVTYEQYF; cdr3_nt: TGCGCCAGCAGCTTGGAGGCAGTCGTTACCTACGAGCAGTACTTC